One and the same sample provided the 7 T cell receptor beta chains below, sequenced in a study of cytomegalovirus exposure and HLA in healthy donors (dated by TCRdb to the late 2010s). Library preparation employed the immunoSEQ multiplex PCR assay. A mixture of 60 forward primers for TCR Vbeta segments and 13 reverse primers for TCR Jbeta segments was used in the multiplex PCR. Not all clones reach the TCRdb copy of this immuneACCESS table, which keeps in-frame sequences only. Checked studies attribute under half of the gap to unresolved V genes and leave the rest unexplained. The sample table shows 150,000 to 200,000 clones, and 78% are seen once. Jointly, the top ten make up around 6% of the sample. Material: PBMCs. Receptor source: a woman aged 25 to 45 in good health and CMV-seropositive.

The CDR3 nucleotides are TGTGCCAGCAGCCTAGACGAGCCCAATGAGCAGTTCTTC. The encoded protein is CASSLDEPNEQFF. The chain couples TRBV4-2 to TRBJ2-1, with no clear D. Germline V gene lookup returns CDR1 LGHNA and CDR2 YNFKEQ. Trimming cost V 4 bases and J 6 bases, with 10 bases left between them. This CDR3 has 13 residues.

The V gene is TRBV25-1, the J gene TRBJ1-1; D gene unclear. The CDR3 has 14 amino acids. The ends were cut back, 2 bases at V and 1 base at J, with 8 bases in the middle. Germline-derived CDR1 and CDR2 are MGHDK and SYGVNS. The DNA for the CDR3 is TGTGCCAGCAGTGAAAGACATTGGAACACTGAAGCTTTCTTT. Amino acid sequence: CASSERHWNTEAFF.

The chain has TRBV9 and TRBJ1-2; 9 positions match TRBD1. CDR1 and CDR2 from the germline V gene are SGDLS and YYNGEE. This CDR3 is 19 amino acids long. V trimming: 2 bases; J trimming: 4 bases; junction bases outside the gene matches: 18. The DNA for the CDR3 is TGTGCCAGCAGCGTCTCCTTGGGGGACAGGGATAGTCGAGTCTATGGCTACACCTTC. Its translation is CASSVSLGDRDSRVYGYTF.

The chain couples TRBV7-2 to TRBJ1-4; TRBD1 might be the D (6 bases). The V and J ends lost 1 base and 8 bases respectively, with 11 bases between them. Germline V lookup: CDR1 SGHTA, CDR2 FQGNSA. The CDR3 has 14 residues. CDR3 nucleotide sequence: TGTGCCAGCAGCTTAGGGGGGCGTTTAGAAAAACTGTTTTTT. It yields the protein CASSLGGRLEKLFF.

This rearrangement joins TRBV5-6 to TRBJ2-5, with D uncertain. The CDR3 runs 16 residues. Germline V lookup: CDR1 SGHDT, CDR2 YYEEEE. Deletions cut 2 bases from V and 7 bases from J, with 21 bases between. CDR3 DNA sequence: TGTGCCAGCAGCTTTTCGAGTCCCAGACGAGAGGTGACCCAGTACTTC. Translated, it gives CASSFSSPRREVTQYF. The full variable domain, rest sourced from reference TRBV5-6 and TRBJ2-5, is DAGVTQSPTHLIKTRGQQVTLRCSPKSGHDTVSWYQQALGQGPQFIFQYYEEEERQRGNFPDRFSGHQFPNYSSELNVNALLLGDSALYLCASSFSSPRREVTQYFGPGTRLLVL.

The chain employs TRBV4-3 and TRBJ2-1, with 10 nucleotides matching TRBD2. V gave up 2 bases and J gave up 10 bases; unmatched junction bases: 14. CDR3 length: 17 residues. Germline CDR1 is LGHNA and CDR2 is YSLEER. CDR3 nucleotide sequence: TGCGCCAGCAGCCAATTTACCGGGACTAGCGTGAATTACGAGCAGTTCTTC. Its protein product is CASSQFTGTSVNYEQFF.

CDR3 in amino acids: CASSQEGFGRLADTEAFF. The DNA of the CDR3 is TGTGCCAGCAGCCAAGAGGGGTTTGGGCGGTTAGCGGACACTGAAGCTTTCTTT. The V and J genes are TRBV4-2 and TRBJ1-1; D gene ambiguous. Germline V gene sequence: CDR1 LGHNA, CDR2 YNFKEQ. The germline V and J ends were trimmed by 0 bases and 3 bases, with 20 bases remaining between them. There are 18 residues in the CDR3.